This T cell receptor beta chain is from a study of cytomegalovirus exposure and HLA in healthy donors (dated by TCRdb to 2016 to 2017). Looking at the study overall: In an earlier analysis of roughly 500 of the donors, 276 Gb of sequence data and some 100 million unique TCR beta sequences from 180 million or so T cells were reported. An early release covering 500 to 750 HLA-typed donors comprised approximately 300 gigabases of sequencing data and around 86 million unique TCR sequences. Of the 398 genotyped donors, more than 75% were placed in the genetic ancestry cluster associated with self-reported Caucasian donors. The study aimed to test whether signatures of past pathogen exposure could be identified by cataloging public T cell receptors. The study used immunosequencing to profile the T cell repertoires of more than 650 subjects and linked those repertoires to cytomegalovirus serostatus. In addition to the first cohort of roughly 700 subjects, a separate validation cohort of about 120 different subjects was used. To predict cytomegalovirus infection status, the study brought together high-throughput TCR immunosequencing, statistical association of individual TCRs with disease status, and machine learning. A later analysis re-analyzed previously published TCR beta repertoires from 500 to 700 donors and added high-resolution HLA genotyping to study TCR occurrence patterns. Rather than drawing on any new phenotypic data, the later analysis identified candidate immune exposures from TCR beta sequences and the way those sequences occurred across donors. To decide whether each TCR beta V gene segment behaved as functional or pseudogenic, an earlier analysis of fewer than 750 of the donors relied on high-throughput TCR beta sequencing. Donor age, sex, ethnicity and CMV serostatus were compiled together with the repertoire data. A later genetic analysis used genome-wide SNP genotypes for about 65% of the 666 donors, treating that subset as a discovery cohort. Every discovery cohort repertoire had been produced on one sequencing platform. Class I and class II HLA loci were covered by the typing at four-digit resolution. The number of donors typed differed by locus, with about 629-630 for A, B, C, DRB1 and DQB1, around 560 for DQA1, 606 for DPA1, and 400 to 490 for DPB1. Several DR-DQ haplotypes were handled as single units for association and clustering because linkage in the cohort was strong. On average, roughly 250,000 unique TCR beta nucleotide sequences were sequenced per donor among 350 to 400 genotyped donors of the cohort, with roughly 18% of those sequences being non-productive. The research as a whole found: Immune exposure information for the cohort was limited to CMV serostatus. A further reported finding was that TCR beta sequences accurately predicted the HLA-A and HLA-B alleles for most subjects in the first cohort. A cluster of highly shared sequence variants was judged likely to be a technical artifact of the sequencing pipeline. In a later analysis, the rate of TCR association differed among HLA loci, with DRB1 alleles having the most associated TCRs and HLA-C alleles having the fewest. Broadly in line with IMGT annotations, most TCR beta V segments showed up in productive rearrangements about 87% or about 30% of the time in an earlier analysis of a few hundred of the donors. The 87-base-pair reads could not distinguish some IMGT-functional V segments, including TRBV6-2 and TRBV6-3, so those segments were excluded. Roughly uniform sequencing depth across donors was assumed in presence/absence analyses, although this assumption may not hold. According to a later analysis, most CMV-associated TCR beta chains appeared to be HLA-restricted, and the HLA associations seemed to be driven largely by CMV exposure. In vitro tests confirmed that a few of the cytomegalovirus-associated TCR beta chains recognize cytomegalovirus antigens. Assigning TCR associations to individual alleles was difficult when HLA alleles, especially DR and DQ, strongly co-occurred. A later analysis associated 16,951 TCR beta sequences with specific HLA alleles at a false discovery rate of 0.05. It was suggested by the authors that the approach could potentially be generalized to other disease states and immunological phenotypes. The earlier analysis of 587 of the donors excluded roughly 17 rarely observed V segments, including chromosome 9 orphons, because counts were too low. Compared with equally common non-associated chains, HLA-associated TCR beta chains in a later analysis were more clonally expanded and had lower generation probabilities. HLA typing was unavailable for some donors at each locus, so association tests used only the typed subset. The classifier was reported to diagnose cytomegalovirus status with high specificity and sensitivity in both the original and validation cohorts. According to a later analysis, parvovirus B19, influenza, CMV and Epstein-Barr virus appeared linked to several top co-occurrence clusters. In this cohort, only TCR beta chains were sequenced, and detectable features were limited by the absence of alpha or paired-chain data. In a later genetic analysis, fewer N-insertions in productive TCRs were reported among donors in an Asian-associated ancestry cluster than the roughly 670-donor mean. V-gene and J-gene trimming of TCR beta chains was associated with a missense DCLRE1C variant in a later genetic analysis, and the association was replicated in an independent cohort. Across donors, most TCR sequences were observed very rarely, whereas some public TCRs were present in many individuals. In the study, some 160 TCR beta chains were listed as associated with cytomegalovirus. Correlated functional status among segregating V segments might reflect linkage disequilibrium, but an unknown experimental factor could not be ruled out.

On this clone: The antigen it recognizes is unknown. Base qualities are not at hand, and no much larger clone is one base apart.

A distance of 20 bases separates the germline ends of V and J, which lose 6 bases and 0 bases respectively. CDR3 length: 17 amino acids, cysteine to phenylalanine. Only the CDR3 part of the read is kept: 51 bases, read in frame from the first base. According to the germline V gene, CDR1 reads MDHEN and CDR2 reads SYDVKM. Library creation used the immunoSEQ multiplex PCR assay. The multiplex PCR relied on a mix of 60 forward primers for TCR Vbeta segments and 13 reverse primers for TCR Jbeta segments. A multiplex PCR assay on genomic DNA amplified the CDR3 region of rearranged TCR beta genes. The amplified TCR beta libraries were sequenced on the Illumina HiSeq System as 87-base-pair reads. In the authors' own workflow: In a later analysis, about 80 million unique TCR beta chains were counted across the approximately 620 repertoires, and roughly 11 million of these chains were shared by at least two donors. Raw reads were error-corrected and collapsed into unique sequences with a nearest-neighbor algorithm that merged closely related sequences to remove PCR and sequencing errors. CDR3 sequences were aligned to IMGT reference sequences to assign V, D and J gene segments. Each retained sequence needed at least a six-nucleotide match to both a V gene segment and a J gene segment. A rearrangement was called productive if the CDR3 had no stop codons and remained in frame with V and J, and every other rearrangement was called non-productive. Following IMGT convention, CDR3 was defined as the stretch from the second conserved V-encoded cysteine to the conserved J-encoded phenylalanine. In an earlier analysis of around 640 of the donors, sequences lacking an unambiguous match to a single V gene segment were excluded. An earlier analysis of several hundred of the donors called V segments functional above 56.7% productive rearrangements and segregating when the between-donor standard deviation exceeded 5%. A statistical classification framework was developed to diagnose cytomegalovirus status using the catalog of TCR beta chain sequences. V and J gene assignment, in a later analysis, came from comparing TCR nucleotide sequences with IMGT/GENE-DB human TR gene sequences. Using the TCRdist pipeline, a later analysis assigned CDR3 sequences along with most-parsimonious VDJ recombination scenarios. A later analysis defined each TCR beta chain by its CDR3 amino acid sequence plus V-gene family, and excluded reads lacking a unique V-gene family. A later analysis removed several hundred highly shared, low-generation-probability nucleotide sequences to deal with suspected cross-contamination and a sequencing artifact. In a later analysis, a clonal expansion index for each public chain was calculated from normalized within-repertoire ranks of inferred template counts. In a later analysis, generation probabilities were computed using a VDJ recombination model fitted to out-of-frame rearrangements, and the results were checked against IGoR. In a later analysis, hypergeometric tests were used to score TCR-TCR, TCR-HLA and TCR-CMV co-occurrence, with a repertoire-size bias correction applied to TCR pairs. False discovery rates were estimated in a later analysis by permuting HLA or CMV assignments 20 times. In a later analysis, co-occurring TCRs were grouped using DBSCAN, and TCRdist sequence similarity was added for clustering within HLA-allele-positive subsets. Co-occurrence clustering excluded repertoires with fewer than 30,000 or more than 120,000 public chains, plus five with anomalous nucleotide sharing. TCRdb stores this immuneACCESS table with in-frame sequences only. Part of the clones is absent; in the studies checked, under half of the shortfall reflects unresolved V genes, and no reason is known for the rest. V and J calls and clone size are those listed in that table; D and trimming were worked out from the DNA. The sample table holds about 160,000 clones, of which 80% were seen once. The ten largest account for roughly 1.2% of the sample.

The cohort consisted of fewer than 700 healthy bone marrow donors. All cohort members were sampled while nominally healthy, although unrecorded immune exposures were likely present. The donor was CMV seronegative and belonged to the group of 352 seronegative cohort members. Every donor gave a peripheral blood sample, and the peripheral blood mononuclear cells from that sample were used for TCR beta sequencing. The Qiagen DNeasy Blood Extraction Kit was used to extract genomic DNA from the blood cell samples. The origin of this receptor is a woman in her forties or fifties in good health and CMV-seronegative. The specimen was PBMCs. The chain employs TRBV28 and TRBJ1-2; the D gene is perhaps TRBD1, from 5 matching bases. The encoded CDR3 is CASRTFGGGDPNYGYTF. The DNA reads TGTGCCAGCAGAACGTTCGGGGGTGGGGACCCTAACTATGGCTACACCTTC.